This TCR beta chain was observed in a study of tumor and adjacent non-tumor tissue in lung cancer. As for the study in general: Histology: 11 to 13 adenocarcinoma, 2 squamous cell carcinoma, 1 small cell lung cancer.

As to this clonotype: Its antigen is unknown.

The study's findings and limits: Shorter survival was associated with higher TCR diversity in tumors.

RNA was extracted from bulk tissue without any cell sorting. Distant lung tissue was collected more than 3 cm away from the tumor edge. Three rounds of nested PCR, following a modified ARM-PCR protocol, produced the TCRbeta library. TCRdb independently ran MiXCR on the multiplex PCR reads; one entry per CDR3 protein. The data show tens of thousands of distinct CDR3 sequences, 76% seen once. Trimming stripped 3 bases from V and 11 bases from J, with 18 bases between. The CDR3 extends over 14 amino acids. V is TRBV12-3 or TRBV12-4 and J is TRBJ2-3, with unresolved D. The sequence was obtained from a man between 65 and 85 years old with non-small cell lung cancer. The sequenced sample was distant non-tumor lung tissue. The CDR3 bases are TGTGCCAGCAGTTTGGCCCAACCCGGCTCGAGGCAGTATTTT. Translating gives CASSLAQPGSRQYF.